The rows below give T cell receptor beta chains drawn from one sample of a study of shared clonotypes between healthy human individuals. Generated by immunoSEQ multiplex PCR, the TCRdb table keeps only in-frame clones and is missing some. Seen here are more than 80,000 clones, 65% to 70% observed once, and the top ten hold over 35%. The sample consisted of memory CD8+ T cells sorted from blood. The receptors come from a man younger than 45 in good health. Both conserved end residues are part of each CDR3. A D gene is named only where the DNA matches it firmly. For some rows the clone size is stated as once, few or many, or as a class when expanded; others skip it.

cdr3_length	v_call	d_call	j_call	clone_size	cdr3_nt	cdr3_aa
12	TRBV5-1	-	TRBJ2-7	few	TGCGCCAGCAGCTTGGGGGGCTACGAGCAGTACTTC	CASSLGGYEQYF
13	TRBV6-5	-	TRBJ1-1	few	TGTGCCAGCAGTAAAAACTTGAACACTGAAGCTTTCTTT	CASSKNLNTEAFF
14	TRBV28	-	TRBJ2-7	-	TGTGCCAGCAGTTCCCTGGCGGCCCTACGGGAGCAGTACTTC	CASSSLAALREQYF
15	TRBV13	TRBD1	TRBJ2-1	once	TGTGCCAGCAGCTTAGGGGGACAGAACTACAATGAGCAGTTCTTC	CASSLGGQNYNEQFF
13	TRBV28	-	TRBJ2-7	-	TGTGCCAGCAGTCCCCCGACCCCTTACGAGCAGTACTTC	CASSPPTPYEQYF
13	TRBV7-9	TRBD2	TRBJ2-7	-	TGTGCCAGCAGCCCAGGGAGGGCCCACGAGCAGTACTTC	CASSPGRAHEQYF
15	TRBV5-1	-	TRBJ2-3	-	TGCGCCAGCAGCATCGACTTATTTTCCACAGATACGCAGTATTTT	CASSIDLFSTDTQYF
15	TRBV7-8	TRBD2	TRBJ2-7	many	TGTGCCAGCAGCTTAGCCAAGCGGGATTTTGACGAGCAGTACTTC	CASSLAKRDFDEQYF
15	TRBV4-1	-	TRBJ2-7	-	TGCGCCAGCAGCCTTTCCCTAACGGGCGCCTACGAGCAGTACTTC	CASSLSLTGAYEQYF
17	TRBV4-3	TRBD2	TRBJ2-7	-	TGCGCCAGCAGCCAGGGGACTAGCGGGAGGGAAAACTACGAGCAGTACTTC	CASSQGTSGRENYEQYF
15	TRBV4-1	TRBD1	TRBJ1-5	few	TGCGCCAGCAGCCAAGATACAGGGGACAATCAGCCCCAGCATTTT	CASSQDTGDNQPQHF
14	TRBV7-7	-	TRBJ2-2	-	TGTGCCAGCAGCTTTAACCAATACACCGGGGAGCTGTTTTTT	CASSFNQYTGELFF
21	TRBV27	TRBD1	TRBJ1-4	-	TGTGCCAGCAGTGCCAACTCCCTGACAGGGGGCGACTTTTACGGCGGTGAAAAACTGTTTTTT	CASSANSLTGGDFYGGEKLFF
15	TRBV27	TRBD2	TRBJ2-1	-	TGTGCCAGCAGCATGACTAGCGGTTTTTACAATGAGCAGTTCTTC	CASSMTSGFYNEQFF
14	TRBV5-5	-	TRBJ2-1	-	TGTGCCAGCAACTCGTACTGGCCGGAACATGAGCAGTTCTTC	CASNSYWPEHEQFF
14	TRBV5-6	-	TRBJ2-7	-	TGTGCCAGCAGCTCGACCGACAGGAACTACGAGCAGTACTTC	CASSSTDRNYEQYF
13	TRBV7-2	-	TRBJ2-7	-	TGTGCCAGCAGCTTAGCATCAACCTACGAGCAGTACTTC	CASSLASTYEQYF
12	TRBV28	-	TRBJ2-7	-	TGTGCCAGCAGTCCGGGACCCCACGAGCAGTACTTC	CASSPGPHEQYF
16	TRBV9	TRBD2	TRBJ2-3	-	TGTGCCAGCAGCGTAGATTTGGGACTAGCGGCAGATACGCAGTATTTT	CASSVDLGLAADTQYF
13	TRBV27	-	TRBJ1-1	-	TGTGCCAGCAAATTTCGCGGTGACACTGAAGCTTTCTTT	CASKFRGDTEAFF
15	TRBV18	-	TRBJ2-7	many	TGTGCCAGCTCACCAGAAAGCGCCGGCTCCTACGAGCAGTACTTC	CASSPESAGSYEQYF
12	TRBV6-6	-	TRBJ2-7	many	TGTGCCAGCAGTTCTGGTGGGTACGAGCAGTACTTC	CASSSGGYEQYF
19	TRBV7-9	TRBD2	TRBJ2-3	-	TGTGCCAGCAGCTTAGCTCGACTAGCGGGCGCCCCTAGCACAGATACGCAGTATTTT	CASSLARLAGAPSTDTQYF
21	TRBV28	TRBD2	TRBJ2-6	-	TGTGCCAGCAACCCACTAGTGGGACTAGCGGATGGAACAGGAAGGGCCAACGTCCTGACTTTC	CASNPLVGLADGTGRANVLTF
15	TRBV7-9	TRBD1	TRBJ1-1	-	TGTGCCAGCAGCTTAGTGACAGGGGTTTACACTGAAGCTTTCTTT	CASSLVTGVYTEAFF